This T cell receptor delta chain was recovered during a study of gamma-delta T cells after stem cell transplantation. The CDR3 loop spans 20 amino acids. J lost 3 bases, V lost 3 bases, and 18 bases had no gene match. Germline V gene data show CDR1 as TSWWSYY and CDR2 as QGS. TCRdb re-called the RT-PCR reads through CATT. This table holds about 7,800 delta-chain clones, approximately 14% found once. The sample taken for sequencing was gamma-delta T cells. The TCR sequence derives from a human donor. It is not recorded whose cells these are; they may come from a transplant donor. The chain links TRDV1 to TRDJ1, with TRDD3 matching over 11 bases. CDR3 amino acids: CALGDGLPLLGDIGSDKLIF. Here the CDR3 DNA reads TGTGCTCTTGGGGATGGCCTTCCTTTACTGGGGGATATCGGCTCCGATAAACTCATCTTT.